This T cell receptor beta chain was sequenced during a study of blood T cell repertoires in COVID-19. With regard to this clone: Other DNA sequences in this sample translate to the same CDR3.

The CDR3 is 13 residues long. V gave up 3 bases and J gave up 1 base, with 6 bases separating them. Germline values: CDR1 KGHSH, CDR2 LQKENI. TCRdb keeps only in-frame clones here, not all; method: immunoSEQ multiplex PCR. The sample has under 400,000 clones; approximately 89% are singletons. The TCR originated in a woman aged 25 to 39 with COVID-19, enrolled during active disease. Sequencing was done on a sample of peripheral blood. The V gene is TRBV18, the J gene TRBJ1-1, with no clear D. The DNA of the CDR3 is TGTGCCAGCTCACCCCGGGGGAACACTGAAGCTTTCTTT. Its translation: CASSPRGNTEAFF. Together with reference TRBV18 and TRBJ1-1, the CDR3 gives the full variable domain: NAGVMQNPRHLVRRRGQEARLRCSPMKGHSHVYWYRQLPEEGLKFMVYLQKENIIDESGMPKERFSAEFPKEGPSILRIQQVVRGDSAAYFCASSPRGNTEAFFGQGTRLTVV.